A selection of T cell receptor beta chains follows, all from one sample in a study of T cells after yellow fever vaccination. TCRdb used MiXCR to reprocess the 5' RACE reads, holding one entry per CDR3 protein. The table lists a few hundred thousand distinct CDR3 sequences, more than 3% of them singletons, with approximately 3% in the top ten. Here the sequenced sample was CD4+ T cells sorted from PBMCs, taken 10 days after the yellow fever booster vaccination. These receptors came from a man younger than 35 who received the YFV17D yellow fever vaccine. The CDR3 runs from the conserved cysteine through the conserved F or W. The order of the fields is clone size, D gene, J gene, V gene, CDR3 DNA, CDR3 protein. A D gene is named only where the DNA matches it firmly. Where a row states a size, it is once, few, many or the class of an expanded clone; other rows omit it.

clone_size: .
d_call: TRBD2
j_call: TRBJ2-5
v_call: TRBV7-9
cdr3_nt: TGTGCCAGCAGCCGAGGACTAGCGGGAGAGACCCAGTACTTC
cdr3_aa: CASSRGLAGETQYF

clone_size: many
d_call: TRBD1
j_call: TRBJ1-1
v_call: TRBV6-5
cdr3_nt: TGTGCCAGCAGTTACAGGGACAGTAACACTGAAGCTTTCTTT
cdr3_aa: CASSYRDSNTEAFF

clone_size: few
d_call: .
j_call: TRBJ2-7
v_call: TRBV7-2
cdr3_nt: TGTGCCAGCAGCTTAGCTCAGGGACCCTACGAGCAGTACTTC
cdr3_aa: CASSLAQGPYEQYF

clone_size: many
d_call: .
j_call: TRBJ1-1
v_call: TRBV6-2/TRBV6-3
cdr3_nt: TGTGCCAGCAGTTACTCAGGGCCGCGGAACACTGAAGCTTTCTTT
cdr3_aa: CASSYSGPRNTEAFF

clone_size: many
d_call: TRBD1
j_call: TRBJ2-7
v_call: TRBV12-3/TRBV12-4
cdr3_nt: TGTGCCAGCAGTTCCGCCGGGACAGGGTTCAACGAGCAGTACTTC
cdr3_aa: CASSSAGTGFNEQYF

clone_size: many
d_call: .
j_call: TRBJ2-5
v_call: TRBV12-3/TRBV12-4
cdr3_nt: TGTGCCAGCAGTTACTCCGGCGGGTACCAGTACTTC
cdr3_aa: CASSYSGGYQYF

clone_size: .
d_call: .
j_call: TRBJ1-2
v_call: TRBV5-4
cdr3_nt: TGTGCCAGCAGCTTTATGGAGGGGAACTATGGCTACACCTTC
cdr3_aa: CASSFMEGNYGYTF

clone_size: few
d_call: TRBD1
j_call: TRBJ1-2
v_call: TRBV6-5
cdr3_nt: TGTGCCAGCAGGGGACAGGGAAACTATGGCTACACCTTC
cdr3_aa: CASRGQGNYGYTF

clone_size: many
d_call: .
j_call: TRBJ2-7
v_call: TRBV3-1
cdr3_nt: TGTGCCAGCAGCGAAAGTCTTAACGAGCAGTACTTC
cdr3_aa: CASSESLNEQYF

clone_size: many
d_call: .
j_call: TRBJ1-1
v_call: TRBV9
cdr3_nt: TGTGCCAGCAGCTCGAGAGGCAGCTTGAACACTGAAGCTTTCTTT
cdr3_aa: CASSSRGSLNTEAFF

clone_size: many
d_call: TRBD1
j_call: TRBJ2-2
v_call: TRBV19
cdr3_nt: TGTGCCACCAAGCCGGGACAGGGGGCTCCCGGGGAGCTGTTTTTT
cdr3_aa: CATKPGQGAPGELFF

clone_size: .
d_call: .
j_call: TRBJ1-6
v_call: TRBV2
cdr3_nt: TGTGCCAGCAGTGGAGAGGTCGCAGTAAATTCACCCCTCCACTTT
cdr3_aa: CASSGEVAVNSPLHF

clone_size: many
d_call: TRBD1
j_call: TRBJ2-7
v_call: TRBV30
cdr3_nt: TGTGCCTGGACTAGGGGACAGCACTACGAGCAGTACTTC
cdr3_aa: CAWTRGQHYEQYF

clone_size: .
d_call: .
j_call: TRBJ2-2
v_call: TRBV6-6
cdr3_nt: TGTGCCAGCAGCCATTGGACACCCCCGAACACCGGGGAGCTGTTTTTT
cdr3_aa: CASSHWTPPNTGELFF

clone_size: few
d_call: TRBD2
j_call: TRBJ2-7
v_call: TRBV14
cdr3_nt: TGTGCCAGCAGCCGCCGACTAGCGGGGGTCTCCTACGAGCAGTACTTC
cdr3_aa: CASSRRLAGVSYEQYF

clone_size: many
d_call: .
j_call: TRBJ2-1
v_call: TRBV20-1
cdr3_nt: TGCAGTGCTAGAGTCGACAGGGAGGCTGAGCAGTTCTTC
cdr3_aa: CSARVDREAEQFF

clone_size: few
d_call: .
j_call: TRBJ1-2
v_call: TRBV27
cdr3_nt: TGTGCCAGCAGTTTAAGGCGTCAGGGAGGCTATGGCTACACCTTC
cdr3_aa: CASSLRRQGGYGYTF

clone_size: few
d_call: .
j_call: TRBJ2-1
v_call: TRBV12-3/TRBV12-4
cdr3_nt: TGTGCCAGCAGTTTTCGGGACAAGGTTTACAATGAGCAGTTCTTC
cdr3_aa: CASSFRDKVYNEQFF

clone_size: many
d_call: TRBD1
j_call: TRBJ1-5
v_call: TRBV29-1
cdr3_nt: TGCAGCGGGCCAGACAGGGGGTATCAGCCCCAGCATTTT
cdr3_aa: CSGPDRGYQPQHF

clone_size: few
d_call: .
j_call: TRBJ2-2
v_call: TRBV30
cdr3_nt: TGTGCCTGGAGTGCCTATTCGGTCCCGGAGCTGTTTTTT
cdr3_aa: CAWSAYSVPELFF

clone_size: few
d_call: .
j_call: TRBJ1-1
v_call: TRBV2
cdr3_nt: TGTGCCAGCAGACCTGGAAGCCAGAACACTGAAGCTTTCTTT
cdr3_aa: CASRPGSQNTEAFF

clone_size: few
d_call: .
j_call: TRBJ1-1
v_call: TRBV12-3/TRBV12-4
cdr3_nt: TGTGCCAGCAGTGGGGCAGCCTTGAACACTGAAGCTTTCTTT
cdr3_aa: CASSGAALNTEAFF

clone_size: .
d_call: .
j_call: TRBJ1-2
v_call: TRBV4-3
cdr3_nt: TGCGCCAGCAGCCAAGATCCGGGGACCTATGGCTACACCTTC
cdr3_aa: CASSQDPGTYGYTF

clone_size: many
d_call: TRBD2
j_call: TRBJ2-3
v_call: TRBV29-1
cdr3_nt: TGCAGCGTTCTTCTAGCGGGGTACACAGATACGCAGTATTTT
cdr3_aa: CSVLLAGYTDTQYF

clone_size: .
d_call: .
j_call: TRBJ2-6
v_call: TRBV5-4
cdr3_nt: TGTGCCAGCAGCCTAAAGAGGCACTCTGGGGCCAACGTCCTGACTTTC
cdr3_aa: CASSLKRHSGANVLTF

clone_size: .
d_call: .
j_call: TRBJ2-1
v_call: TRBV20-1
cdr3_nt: TGCAGTGCATTGGGGGCCCACTACAATGAGCAGTTCTTC
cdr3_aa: CSALGAHYNEQFF

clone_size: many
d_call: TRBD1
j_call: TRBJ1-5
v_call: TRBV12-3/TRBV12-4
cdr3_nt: TGTGCCAGCAGCTCAACAGGGGAGAGGCAGCCCCAGCATTTT
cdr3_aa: CASSSTGERQPQHF

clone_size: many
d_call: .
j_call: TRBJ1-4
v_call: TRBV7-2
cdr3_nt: TGTGCCAGCAGCTTAGAAGAGGGAAAACTGTTTTTT
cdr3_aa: CASSLEEGKLFF

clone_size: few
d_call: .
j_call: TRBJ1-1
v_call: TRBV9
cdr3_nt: TGTGCCAGCAGCGTTCAGCGGAACACTGAAGCTTTCTTT
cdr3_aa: CASSVQRNTEAFF

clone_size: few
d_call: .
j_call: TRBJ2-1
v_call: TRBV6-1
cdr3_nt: TGTGCCAGCAGTGGCAATGAGCAGTTCTTC
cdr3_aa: CASSGNEQFF

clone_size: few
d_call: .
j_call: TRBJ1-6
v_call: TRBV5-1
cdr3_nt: TGCGCCAGCAAAGGGGACCGTTCACCCCTCCACTTT
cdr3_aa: CASKGDRSPLHF

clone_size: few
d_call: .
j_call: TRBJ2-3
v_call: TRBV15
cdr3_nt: TGTGCCACCAGCAGAGGCGGGGTCTATACGCAGTATTTT
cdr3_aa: CATSRGGVYTQYF

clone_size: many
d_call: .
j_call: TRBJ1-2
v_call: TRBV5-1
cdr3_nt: TGTGCCAGCAGCTTGGGAGACGGAAACGGCTACACCTTC
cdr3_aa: CASSLGDGNGYTF

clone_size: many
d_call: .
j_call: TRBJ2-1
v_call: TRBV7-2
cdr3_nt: TGTGCCAGCAGCTTAGCGAGAAACAATGAGCAGTTCTTC
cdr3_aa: CASSLARNNEQFF

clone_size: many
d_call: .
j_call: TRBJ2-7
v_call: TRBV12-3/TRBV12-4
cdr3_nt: TGTGCCAGCAGTTTACGGGCCGGCGAGCAGTACTTC
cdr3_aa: CASSLRAGEQYF

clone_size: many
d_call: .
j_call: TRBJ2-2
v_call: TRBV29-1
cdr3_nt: TGCAGCGCGAGCAGGGGAGAGGACACCGGGGAGCTGTTTTTT
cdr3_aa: CSASRGEDTGELFF

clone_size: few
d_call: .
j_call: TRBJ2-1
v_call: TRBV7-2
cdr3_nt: TGTGCCAGCAGCTCCATAGCGGACCCTCATGGCAATGAGCAGTTCTTC
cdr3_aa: CASSSIADPHGNEQFF

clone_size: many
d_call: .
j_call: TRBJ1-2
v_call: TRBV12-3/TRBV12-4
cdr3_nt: TGTGCCAGCAGTTTAGAAACCTATGGCTACACCTTC
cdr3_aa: CASSLETYGYTF

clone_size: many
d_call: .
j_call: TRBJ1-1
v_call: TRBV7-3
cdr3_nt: TGTGCCAGCAGCGCCGACAGTGTGGGGAACACTGAAGCTTTCTTT
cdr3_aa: CASSADSVGNTEAFF

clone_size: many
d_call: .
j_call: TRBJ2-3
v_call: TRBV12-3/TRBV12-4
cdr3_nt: TGTGCCAGCGGCCGGGCGGATACGCAGTATTTT
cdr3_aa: CASGRADTQYF

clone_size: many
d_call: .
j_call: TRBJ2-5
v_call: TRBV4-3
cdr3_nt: TGCGCCAGCAGCCAAGAAACGGAGACCCAGTACTTC
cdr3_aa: CASSQETETQYF